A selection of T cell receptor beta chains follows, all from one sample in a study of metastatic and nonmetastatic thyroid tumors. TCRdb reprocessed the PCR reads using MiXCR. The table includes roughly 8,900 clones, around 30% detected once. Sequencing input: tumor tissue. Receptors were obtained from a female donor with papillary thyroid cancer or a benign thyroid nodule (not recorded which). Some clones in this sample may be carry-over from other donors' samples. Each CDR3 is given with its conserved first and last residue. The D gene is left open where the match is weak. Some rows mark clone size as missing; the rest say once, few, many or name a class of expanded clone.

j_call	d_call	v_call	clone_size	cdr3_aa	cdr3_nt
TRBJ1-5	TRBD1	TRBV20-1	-	CSAGQGNQPQHF	TGCAGTGCTGGACAGGGCAATCAGCCCCAGCATTTT
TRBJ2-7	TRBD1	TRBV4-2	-	CASSQEFMGGQEARRQYF	TGTGCCAGCAGCCAGGAATTCATGGGGGGACAGGAGGCCCGTAGGCAGTACTTC
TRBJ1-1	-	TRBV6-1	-	CASRTGFLNTEAFF	TGTGCCAGCAGAACCGGGTTCCTGAACACTGAAGCTTTCTTT
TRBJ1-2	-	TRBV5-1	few	CASSPPGFGGYGYTF	TGCGCCAGCAGCCCTCCGGGGTTCGGGGGCTATGGCTACACCTTC
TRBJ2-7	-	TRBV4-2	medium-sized	CASSQDRAYEQYF	TGTGCCAGCAGCCAAGATAGGGCCTACGAGCAGTACTTC
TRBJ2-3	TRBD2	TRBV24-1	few	CATRLGGPISNTQYF	TGTGCCACACGGCTGGGAGGGCCTATCTCAAATACGCAGTATTTT
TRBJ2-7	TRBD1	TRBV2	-	CASSDSKTGSTYEQYF	TGTGCCAGCAGCGATTCCAAGACAGGGAGCACCTACGAGCAGTACTTC
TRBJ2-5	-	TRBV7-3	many	CASSQTRRVETQCF	TGTGCCAGCAGCCAAACGAGGCGTGTAGAGACCCAGTGCTTC
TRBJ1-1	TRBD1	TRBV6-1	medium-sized	CASSEGSGQGYAEAFF	TGTGCCAGCAGTGAAGGGTCGGGACAGGGTTACGCTGAAGCTTTCTTT
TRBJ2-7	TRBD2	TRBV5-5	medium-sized	CASSAGSSGTSYEQYF	TGTGCCAGCAGCGCGGGTAGTAGCGGGACGTCCTACGAGCAGTACTTC
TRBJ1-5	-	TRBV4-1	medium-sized	CASSHEHNQPQHF	TGCGCCAGCAGCCATGAGCACAATCAGCCCCAGCATTTT
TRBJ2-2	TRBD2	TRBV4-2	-	CASSQGLAGDTGELFF	TGTGCCAGCAGCCAGGGACTAGCGGGAGACACCGGGGAGCTGTTTTTT
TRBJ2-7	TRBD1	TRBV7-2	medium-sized	CASSRQGWEQYF	TGTGCCAGCAGTAGACAGGGTTGGGAGCAGTACTTC
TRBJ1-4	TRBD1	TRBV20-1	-	CSARPRGAGTVNEKLFF	TGCAGTGCTAGACCCCGAGGGGCCGGGACAGTTAATGAAAAACTGTTTTTT
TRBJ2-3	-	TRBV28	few	CASSLGLLSRTDTQYF	TGTGCCAGCAGTCTTGGACTGCTCTCTCGCACAGATACGCAGTATTTT
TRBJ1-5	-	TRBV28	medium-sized	CASKVSGNQPQHF	TGTGCCAGCAAGGTTTCAGGAAATCAGCCCCAGCATTTT
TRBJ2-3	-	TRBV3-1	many	CASSSRGKRAGTDTQYF	TGTGCCAGCAGTTCCCGCGGAAAGCGAGCGGGCACAGATACGCAGTATTTT
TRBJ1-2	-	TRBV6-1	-	CASSPGGNYGYIF	TGTGCCAGCAGTCCAGGTGGAAACTATGGCTACATCTTC
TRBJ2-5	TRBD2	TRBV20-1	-	CSASLGLAGATNLEETQYF	TGCAGTGCTAGTCTAGGGCTAGCGGGAGCCACAAACCTGGAGGAGACCCAGTACTTC
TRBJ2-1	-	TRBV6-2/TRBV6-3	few	CASSYSSGPNEQFF	TGTGCCAGCAGTTACTCGTCCGGGCCCAATGAGCAGTTCTTC
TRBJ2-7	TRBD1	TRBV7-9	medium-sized	CASSMTGVNYEQYF	TGTGCCAGCAGCATGACAGGGGTCAACTACGAGCAGTACTTC
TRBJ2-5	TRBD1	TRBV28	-	CASRTSGGTETQYF	TGTGCCAGCAGGACGTCAGGGGGCACGGAGACCCAGTACTTC
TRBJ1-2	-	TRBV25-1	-	CASSPTLMYGVGYTF	TGTGCCAGCAGCCCTACCTTAATGTATGGGGTGGGCTACACCTTC
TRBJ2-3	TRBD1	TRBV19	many	CASKGATLVQYF	TGTGCCAGTAAGGGGGCGACATTAGTGCAGTATTTT
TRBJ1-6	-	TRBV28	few	CASRPVGGGSPLHF	TGTGCCAGCAGACCGGTAGGGGGTGGTTCACCCCTCCACTTT
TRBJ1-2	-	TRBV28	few	CASSLGHVGGTYGCTF	TGTGCCAGCAGTTTGGGACATGTGGGGGGAACCTATGGCTGCACCTTC
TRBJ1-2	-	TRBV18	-	CASSPPNANYGYTF	TGTGCCAGCTCACCACCGAACGCTAACTATGGCTACACCTTC
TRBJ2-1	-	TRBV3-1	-	CASSASASSYNEQFF	TGTGCCAGCAGTGCTAGCGCGAGCTCCTACAATGAGCAGTTCTTC
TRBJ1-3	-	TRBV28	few	CASSRSFTGLGNTIYF	TGTGCCAGCAGCCGCTCCTTTACAGGGCTAGGAAACACCATATATTTT
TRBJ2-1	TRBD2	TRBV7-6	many	CASSLRASGTHNEQFF	TGTGCCAGCAGCTTAAGGGCTAGCGGGACCCACAATGAGCAGTTCTTC
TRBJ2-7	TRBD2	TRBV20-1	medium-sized	CSARMGASGRKGEQYF	TGCAGTGCTCGGATGGGGGCTAGCGGGAGGAAGGGGGAGCAGTACTTC
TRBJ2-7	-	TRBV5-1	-	CASSATGSSYEQYF	TGCGCCAGCAGCGCCACTGGGAGCTCCTACGAGCAGTACTTC
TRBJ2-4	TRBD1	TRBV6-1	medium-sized	CASSRTGDSIQYF	TGTGCCAGCAGTCGGACAGGGGATAGCATTCAGTACTTC